Here is one TCR beta chain with its context. The antigen is unknown. These data originate in a study of T cells after yellow fever vaccination. Study-wide points: After the booster, over 95% of CD4 and more than 85% of CD8 primary-response clones were re-detected. Clonotype sharing between CD4 and CD8 compartments was small.

It was through 5'RACE template switching that TCR cDNA was made, with a universal primer site and UMIs added. TCRdb recomputed calls from the 5' RACE reads with MiXCR, one row per CDR3 protein. The sample has about 350,000 distinct CDR3 sequences; around 13% are singletons. This clonotype was obtained from a man aged 18 to 29 who received the YFV17D yellow fever vaccine. This sample comprised CD4+ T cells sorted from PBMCs, obtained 15 days after the yellow fever booster vaccination.

The CDR3 protein is CASSVSADRGNEKLFF. The CDR3 DNA follows: TGTGCCAGCAGCGTATCCGCGGACAGGGGGAATGAAAAACTGTTTTTT. The rearrangement uses TRBV9 and TRBJ1-4; 10 bases are a match to TRBD1. J lost 5 bases, V lost 1 base, and 5 bases had no gene match. This CDR3 is 16 amino acids long. Germline values: CDR1 SGDLS, CDR2 YYNGEE.